Below, one TCR beta chain is given with its context. Its antigen is undetermined. This sample is drawn from a study of T cell responses to AZD1222 COVID-19 vaccine. Study-wide points: CD4 TCRs associated with vaccination spanned spike, dominating at 160-218 and 743-854. Possibly, clonal diversity was underestimated; donors were largely white British and included more females. Repertoires were obtained solely post-peak T cell response.

Assay: immunoSEQ multiplex PCR; the TCRdb copy retains only in-frame clones and omits some. The data show 130,000 or so clones, roughly 82% seen once. CDR1 MDHEN and CDR2 SYDVKM come from the germline V gene. Trimming pared 2 bases from V and 7 bases from J, leaving 9 bases between. The CDR3 runs 13 residues. Timing groups of about 4 and about 12 weeks for second doses were pooled. The source was peripheral blood, collected 28 days after the second AZD1222 dose. The TCR comes from an adult who received the AZD1222 COVID-19 vaccine. This rearrangement joins TRBV28 to TRBJ2-1; no firm D call. The CDR3 nucleotides are TGTGCCAGCAGTTTAGTCGGCCAGAATGAGCAGTTCTTC. This gives the protein CASSLVGQNEQFF.